This TCR beta chain is drawn from a study of T cell responses to AZD1222 COVID-19 vaccine. TCRdb's copy holds only in-frame clones and misses some; the assay was immunoSEQ multiplex PCR. The sample consists of 130,000 or so clones, roughly nine tenths of them appearing once. Germline V CDR1 and CDR2: ENHRY, SYGVKD. This CDR3 is built from 14 residues. V lost 3 bases and J 10 bases, leaving 13 bases between the germline ends. This receptor was identified in an adult in good health. This chain links TRBV10-3 with TRBJ1-6; no firm D call. The sequenced sample was peripheral blood, obtained on day 0 of AZD1222 vaccination. As DNA, the CDR3 is TGTGCCATCAGTGACCCCGCCGGGAACTCACCCCTCCACTTT. Translated: CAISDPAGNSPLHF.